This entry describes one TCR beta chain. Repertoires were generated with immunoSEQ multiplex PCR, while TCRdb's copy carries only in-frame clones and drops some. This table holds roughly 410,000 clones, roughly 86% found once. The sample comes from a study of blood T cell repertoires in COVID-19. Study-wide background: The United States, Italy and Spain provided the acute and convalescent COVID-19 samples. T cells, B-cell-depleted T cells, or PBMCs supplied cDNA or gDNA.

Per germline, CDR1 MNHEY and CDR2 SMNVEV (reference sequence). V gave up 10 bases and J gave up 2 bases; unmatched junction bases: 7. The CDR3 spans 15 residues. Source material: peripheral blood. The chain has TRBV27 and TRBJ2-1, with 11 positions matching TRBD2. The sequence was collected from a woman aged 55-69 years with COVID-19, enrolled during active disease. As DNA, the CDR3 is TGTGCCACCCAGATAGCGGGGGGGGCCTACAATGAGCAGTTCTTC. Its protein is CATQIAGGAYNEQFF.